One sample yielded the 4 T cell receptor beta chains listed below, sequenced in a study of cytomegalovirus exposure and HLA in healthy donors. Primers included in the PCR were 60 Vbeta and 13 Jbeta primers. This table comes from immunoSEQ multiplex PCR, and its TCRdb copy is limited to in-frame clones, with some not included. The sample shows 110,000 or so clones, approximately 83% of them seen only once. Sequenced: PBMCs. These receptors originate from a woman in her late teens or twenties in good health and CMV-seronegative.

This clone was counted once. This chain links TRBV18 with TRBJ1-3, with 8 bases lining up with TRBD1. V gave up 5 bases and J gave up 2 bases; unmatched junction bases: 5. The CDR3 consists of 15 residues. Per germline, CDR1 KGHSH and CDR2 LQKENI. The CDR3 here is CASSAGQVPGNTIYF. The CDR3 nucleotides are TGTGCCAGCTCAGCGGGACAGGTCCCTGGAAACACCATATATTTT. The whole variable domain, remainder taken from reference TRBV18 and TRBJ1-3, is NAGVMQNPRHLVRRRGQEARLRCSPMKGHSHVYWYRQLPEEGLKFMVYLQKENIIDESGMPKERFSAEFPKEGPSILRIQQVVRGDSAAYFCASSAGQVPGNTIYFGEGSWLTVV.

V is TRBV18 and J is TRBJ2-7, with 13 nucleotides matching TRBD2. The trim removed 3 bases at V and 7 bases at J, leaving 6 bases unmatched. The germline V gene has CDR1 KGHSH and CDR2 LQKENI. This CDR3 has 15 residues. CDR3 sequence: CASSPWTSGSNEQYF. The DNA for the CDR3 is TGTGCCAGCTCACCCTGGACTAGCGGGAGTAATGAGCAGTACTTC.

This sequence joins TRBV5-6 and TRBJ2-1; TRBD2 is a possible D gene (5 bases). Germline CDR1 and CDR2: SGHDT and YYEEEE. CDR3 length: 15 amino acids. The V gene lost 2 bases and the J gene lost 4 bases, with 13 bases spanning the gap. The CDR3 loop reads CASSFTRDVYNEQFF. The CDR3 coding sequence is TGTGCCAGCAGCTTCACTAGGGATGTTTACAATGAGCAGTTCTTC.

The chain couples TRBV15 to TRBJ2-1; D unresolved. The CDR3 spans 15 residues. V shed 0 bases and J shed 5 bases, with 11 bases lying between them. Germline-derived CDR1 and CDR2 are LNHNV and YYDKDF (reference sequence). Here the CDR3 DNA reads TGTGCCACCAGCAGAGAAGAAGCGTGGCACAATGAGCAGTTCTTC. Amino acids: CATSREEAWHNEQFF.